This entry lists 15 T cell receptor beta chains sequenced from one sample in a study of blood T cell repertoires in COVID-19. Produced via immunoSEQ multiplex PCR; TCRdb's table is partial and in-frame only. The table lists 250,000 or so clones, about 82% of them singletons, with about 2.1% in the top ten. The source material was PBMCs or T cells enriched from blood (not recorded which). The receptors stem from a woman in her fifties or sixties who had recovered from COVID-19.

The V and J genes are TRBV9 and TRBJ2-1, with 10 positions matching TRBD2. Germline lookup yields CDR1 SGDLS and CDR2 YYNGEE. Trimming cost V 4 bases and J 4 bases; bases outside gene matches: 5. The CDR3 runs to 15 residues. CDR3 sequence (DNA): TGTGCCAGCAGCCGAAGCGGGGGGGCTTACAATGAGCAGTTCTTC. Protein sequence: CASSRSGGAYNEQFF.

This chain uses TRBV6-2 or TRBV6-3 with TRBJ2-1; TRBD2 is a possible D gene (6 bases). CDR3 size: 15 residues. V lost 1 base, J lost 3 bases, and 10 bases lay in between. Germline CDR1 MNHEY, CDR2 SVGEGT. CDR3 loop: CASSYWPSDYNEQFF. CDR3 in DNA: TGTGCCAGCAGTTACTGGCCTAGCGACTACAATGAGCAGTTCTTC.

This clone was counted a few times. In DNA, the CDR3 is TGTGCCAGCAGCGTAGTGACAGGGGGCACAGATACGCAGTATTTT. Protein: CASSVVTGGTDTQYF. The V gene is TRBV9, the J gene TRBJ2-3; 8 positions match TRBD1. Germline loops: CDR1 SGDLS, CDR2 YYNGEE. The CDR3 totals 15 residues. J lost 1 base, V lost 0 bases, and 1 base had no gene match.

This chain connects TRBV11-2 to TRBJ2-1, with 14 bases aligning to TRBD2. The germline V gene has CDR1 SGHAT and CDR2 FQNNGV. The CDR3 spans 17 residues. V trimming: 4 bases; J trimming: 2 bases; junction bases outside the gene matches: 4. The DNA of the CDR3 is TGTGCCAGCAGCTCTGGACTAGCGGGAGGTCCCTACAATGAGCAGTTCTTC. Translated, it gives CASSSGLAGGPYNEQFF.

This chain uses TRBV19 with TRBJ1-5, with D possibly being TRBD1 (5 bases). This CDR3 is built from 16 residues. The germline V gene encodes CDR1 LNHDA and CDR2 SQIVND (reference sequence). The V end was cut by 5 bases, the J end by 0 bases, with 14 bases between. The CDR3 DNA is TGTGCCAGTAGTCCGATCGACAGATATAGCAATCAGCCCCAGCATTTT. Translated, it gives CASSPIDRYSNQPQHF.

V gene TRBV5-5 combines with J gene TRBJ1-5; TRBD1 matches at 7 bases. From germline, CDR1 is SGHKS and CDR2 YYEKEE (reference sequence). With V trimmed by 4 bases and J by 1 base, 8 bases remained unmatched. This CDR3 comprises 16 residues. The CDR3 spells CASSPRQGLSNQPQHF. CDR3 nucleotides: TGTGCCAGCAGCCCCCGACAGGGTTTGAGCAATCAGCCCCAGCATTTT.

This chain connects TRBV4-3 to TRBJ1-1; possibly TRBD1 for D (5 bases). This CDR3 contains 15 residues. The V end lost 0 bases, the J end lost 7 bases, and 15 bases lay between the germline ends. Per the germline V gene, CDR1 is LGHNA and CDR2 is YSLEER. The CDR3 DNA is TGCGCCAGCAGCCAAGATCCCTACGACAGCATTGAAGCTTTCTTT. This gives the protein CASSQDPYDSIEAFF.

The rearrangement uses TRBV18 and TRBJ2-7; 9 nucleotides line up with TRBD2. The CDR3 covers 17 residues. CDR1 is KGHSH, CDR2 LQKENI, per germline. Trimming cost V 6 bases and J 3 bases; bases outside gene matches: 15. The CDR3 protein is CASSGTVVAGVSYEQYF. CDR3 sequence (DNA): TGTGCCAGCTCCGGCACCGTAGTAGCGGGAGTCAGCTACGAGCAGTACTTC. Drawing the rest from reference TRBV18 and TRBJ2-7, the complete variable domain is NAGVMQNPRHLVRRRGQEARLRCSPMKGHSHVYWYRQLPEEGLKFMVYLQKENIIDESGMPKERFSAEFPKEGPSILRIQQVVRGDSAAYFCASSGTVVAGVSYEQYFGPGTRLTVT.

The chain combines TRBV2 with TRBJ1-3; D call uncertain. V lost 6 bases to trimming and J lost 7 bases, with 7 bases between them. Germline lookup yields CDR1 SNHLY and CDR2 FYNNEI. The CDR3 runs to 11 residues. As DNA, the CDR3 is TGTGCCAGCAGGAGCCGGAACACCATATATTTT. Translating it yields CASRSRNTIYF.

This chain links TRBV2 with TRBJ1-1; 8 bases align to TRBD1. V shed 5 bases and J 5 bases; nucleotides not matched to a gene: 7. Germline lookup yields CDR1 SNHLY and CDR2 FYNNEI. This CDR3 contains 14 residues. The CDR3 protein is CASSRTGSRTEAFF. As DNA, the CDR3 is TGTGCCAGCAGTAGGACAGGGTCGAGAACTGAAGCTTTCTTT.

The V and J genes are TRBV11-2 and TRBJ2-5, with TRBD2 identical over 10 bases. With V trimmed by 5 bases and J by 2 bases, 11 bases remained unmatched. This CDR3 spans 17 amino acids. The V gene's germline CDR1 is SGHAT and CDR2 FQNNGV. Here the CDR3 reads CASSHGGLAGVQETQYF. The CDR3 DNA is TGTGCCAGCAGCCACGGGGGGCTAGCGGGAGTTCAAGAGACCCAGTACTTC.

This clone was picked up one time. The V gene is TRBV15, the J gene TRBJ2-6; D unclear. Between the trimmed V and J ends, which lost 1 base and 0 bases, there was a span of 10 bases. CDR3 size: 17 residues. Germline V lookup: CDR1 LNHNV, CDR2 YYDKDF (reference sequence). For the CDR3, the DNA is TGTGCCACCAGCAGAGCGAGATCCAACTCTGGGGCCAACGTCCTGACTTTC. Encoded protein: CATSRARSNSGANVLTF.

This clone was seen a single time. V usage is TRBV13 and J usage is TRBJ2-5, with TRBD2 identical over 9 bases. The CDR3 length is 15 residues. Germline V gene lookup returns CDR1 PRHDT and CDR2 FYEKMQ (reference sequence). V shed 4 bases, J shed 2 bases, and the junction held 5 bases outside the gene matches. CDR3 sequence reads: CASSYRLAVQETQYF. CDR3 sequence (DNA): TGTGCCAGCAGCTACCGACTAGCGGTGCAAGAGACCCAGTACTTC.

V usage is TRBV30 and J usage is TRBJ1-2, with 7 bases lining up with TRBD1. The CDR3 has 16 residues. V was clipped by 4 bases and J by 0 bases; unmatched bases: 11. Germline V gene sequence: CDR1 GTSNPN, CDR2 SVGIG (reference sequence). CDR3 in amino acids: CAWTTGTAYSNYGYTF. The CDR3 coding sequence is TGTGCCTGGACAACCGGGACAGCTTATTCTAACTATGGCTACACCTTC.

This clone has a single count. The V call is TRBV7-3, the J call TRBJ2-5; 11 nucleotides align to TRBD1. The CDR3 spans 17 residues. Germline-derived CDR1 and CDR2 are SGHTA and FQGTGA. V lost 5 bases and J lost 5; bases outside the gene matches: 13. As DNA, the CDR3 is TGTGCCAGCAGCCTCGACGGTGACCGGGACAGGGGGGAGACCCAGTACTTC. Its protein product is CASSLDGDRDRGETQYF.